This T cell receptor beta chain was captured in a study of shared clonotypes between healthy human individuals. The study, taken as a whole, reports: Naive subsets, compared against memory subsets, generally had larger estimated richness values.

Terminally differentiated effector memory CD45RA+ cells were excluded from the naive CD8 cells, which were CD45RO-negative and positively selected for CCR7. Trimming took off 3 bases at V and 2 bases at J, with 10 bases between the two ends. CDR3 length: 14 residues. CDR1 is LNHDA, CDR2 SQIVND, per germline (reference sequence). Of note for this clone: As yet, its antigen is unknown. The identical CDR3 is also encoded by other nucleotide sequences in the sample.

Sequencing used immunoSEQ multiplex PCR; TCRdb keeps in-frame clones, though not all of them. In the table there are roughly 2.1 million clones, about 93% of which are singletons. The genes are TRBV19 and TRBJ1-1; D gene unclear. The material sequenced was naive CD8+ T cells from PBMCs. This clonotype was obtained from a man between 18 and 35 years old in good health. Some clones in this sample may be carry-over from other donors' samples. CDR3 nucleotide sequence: TGTGCCAGTAGTATCGGGCAGCCCAACACTGAAGCTTTCTTT. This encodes CASSIGQPNTEAFF.